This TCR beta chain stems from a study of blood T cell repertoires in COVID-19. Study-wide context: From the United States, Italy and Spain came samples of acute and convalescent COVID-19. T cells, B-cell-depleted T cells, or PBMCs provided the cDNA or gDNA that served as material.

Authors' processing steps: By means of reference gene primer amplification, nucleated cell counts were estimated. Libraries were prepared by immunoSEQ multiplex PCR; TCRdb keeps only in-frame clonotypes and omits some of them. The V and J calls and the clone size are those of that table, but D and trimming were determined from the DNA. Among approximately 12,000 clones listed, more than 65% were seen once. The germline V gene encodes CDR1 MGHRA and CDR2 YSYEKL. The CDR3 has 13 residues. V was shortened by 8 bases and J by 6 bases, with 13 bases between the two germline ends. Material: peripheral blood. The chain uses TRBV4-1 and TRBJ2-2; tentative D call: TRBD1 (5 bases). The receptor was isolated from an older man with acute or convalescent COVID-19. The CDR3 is CASSPRGPGELFF. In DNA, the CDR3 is TGCGCCAGCTCGCCTAGGGGCCCCGGGGAGCTGTTTTTT.